These T cell receptor beta chains were read from a single sample in a study of blood T cell repertoires in COVID-19. TCRdb's copy holds only in-frame clones and misses some; the assay was immunoSEQ multiplex PCR. The repertoire holds 250,000 to 300,000 clones, 85% seen once, with less than 6.5% in the top ten. The source material was peripheral blood. These receptors were taken from a man in his forties or fifties with active or convalescent COVID-19. Both conserved end residues are part of each CDR3. The order of the fields is clone size, V gene, J gene, D gene, CDR3 length, CDR3 DNA, CDR3 protein. The D gene is left open where the match is weak. Size values are once, few and many counts, or a class for expanded clones, and some rows have none.

abundance: NA; v_gene: TRBV19; j_gene: TRBJ1-5; d_gene: NA; len: 15; CDR3nt: TGTGCCAGTAGAAAGCTATCTTCCGGCAATCAGCCCCAGCATTTT; CDR3aa: CASRKLSSGNQPQHF
abundance: NA; v_gene: TRBV4-2; j_gene: TRBJ1-5; d_gene: NA; len: 16; CDR3nt: TGTGCCAGCAGCCAAGATGCCGGCAGGGGAGCTCAGCCCCAGCATTTT; CDR3aa: CASSQDAGRGAQPQHF
abundance: NA; v_gene: TRBV5-1; j_gene: TRBJ2-7; d_gene: NA; len: 14; CDR3nt: TGCGCCAGCAGCTTTGGACTGGAACCCTACGAGCAGTACTTC; CDR3aa: CASSFGLEPYEQYF
abundance: NA; v_gene: TRBV2; j_gene: TRBJ2-7; d_gene: NA; len: 15; CDR3nt: TGTGCCAGCAGTGAAGGGGCAGGGTCCTCCTACGAGCAGTACTTC; CDR3aa: CASSEGAGSSYEQYF
abundance: few; v_gene: TRBV15; j_gene: TRBJ1-4; d_gene: NA; len: 15; CDR3nt: TGTGCCACCAGCAGGGCTGGGGGCCCCTATGAAAAACTGTTTTTT; CDR3aa: CATSRAGGPYEKLFF
abundance: NA; v_gene: TRBV7-9; j_gene: TRBJ2-7; d_gene: NA; len: 15; CDR3nt: TGTGCCAGCAGCCAATTAGGGGGTAGGATCTACGAGCAGTACTTC; CDR3aa: CASSQLGGRIYEQYF
abundance: NA; v_gene: TRBV11-2; j_gene: TRBJ2-2; d_gene: NA; len: 13; CDR3nt: TGTGCCAGCAGCTTGGGGCTCACCGGGGAGCTGTTTTTT; CDR3aa: CASSLGLTGELFF
abundance: NA; v_gene: TRBV11-3; j_gene: TRBJ2-1; d_gene: NA; len: 15; CDR3nt: TGTGCCAGCAGCGAACAGGAGAGCTCCTACAATGAGCAGTTCTTC; CDR3aa: CASSEQESSYNEQFF
abundance: NA; v_gene: TRBV7-2; j_gene: TRBJ2-3; d_gene: NA; len: 12; CDR3nt: TGTGCCAGCAGCTTCTCCTCAGATACGCAGTATTTT; CDR3aa: CASSFSSDTQYF
abundance: NA; v_gene: TRBV11-2; j_gene: TRBJ1-2; d_gene: TRBD1; len: 17; CDR3nt: TGTGCCAGCAGCTTAGTCCCACGACAGGGGGCTAACTATGGCTACACCTTC; CDR3aa: CASSLVPRQGANYGYTF
abundance: NA; v_gene: TRBV29-1; j_gene: TRBJ2-1; d_gene: TRBD1; len: 14; CDR3nt: TGCAGCGCTACACCCGGGACAGAATACAATGAGCAGTTCTTC; CDR3aa: CSATPGTEYNEQFF
abundance: NA; v_gene: TRBV4-1; j_gene: TRBJ2-7; d_gene: NA; len: 14; CDR3nt: TGCGCCAGCAGCCAAGAGGCTCAATCCTACGAGCAGTACTTC; CDR3aa: CASSQEAQSYEQYF
abundance: NA; v_gene: TRBV10-2; j_gene: TRBJ2-1; d_gene: TRBD2; len: 13; CDR3nt: TGCGCCAGCAGTGGGACTAGCTACAATGAGCAGTTCTTC; CDR3aa: CASSGTSYNEQFF
abundance: NA; v_gene: TRBV12-3/TRBV12-4; j_gene: TRBJ1-4; d_gene: TRBD1; len: 11; CDR3nt: TGTGCCAGCAGTCCCGGACAGGGACTGTTTTTT; CDR3aa: CASSPGQGLFF
abundance: once; v_gene: TRBV7-9; j_gene: TRBJ2-1; d_gene: NA; len: 16; CDR3nt: TGTGCCAGCACCCTCTCCCTAGCTGTTAGGAGTAATGAGCAGTTCTTC; CDR3aa: CASTLSLAVRSNEQFF
abundance: NA; v_gene: TRBV7-8; j_gene: TRBJ2-7; d_gene: NA; len: 13; CDR3nt: TGTGCCAGCAGCTCGGTAGGGGGTGGAGAGCAGTACTTC; CDR3aa: CASSSVGGGEQYF
abundance: NA; v_gene: TRBV20-1; j_gene: TRBJ1-2; d_gene: TRBD1; len: 11; CDR3nt: TGCAGTGCTAGGACAGGGGATGGCTACACCTTC; CDR3aa: CSARTGDGYTF
abundance: NA; v_gene: TRBV9; j_gene: TRBJ1-1; d_gene: NA; len: 13; CDR3nt: TGTGCCAGCAGCGTAGGGACAGCTACTGAAGCTTTCTTT; CDR3aa: CASSVGTATEAFF
abundance: NA; v_gene: TRBV29-1; j_gene: TRBJ1-5; d_gene: NA; len: 11; CDR3nt: TGCAGCGTTGGCGGGGACCAGCCCCAGCATTTT; CDR3aa: CSVGGDQPQHF
abundance: NA; v_gene: TRBV5-6; j_gene: TRBJ2-5; d_gene: NA; len: 13; CDR3nt: TGTGCCAGCAGCTTGGGTGGGGGGGAGACCCAGTACTTC; CDR3aa: CASSLGGGETQYF
abundance: NA; v_gene: TRBV29-1; j_gene: TRBJ1-2; d_gene: TRBD1; len: 15; CDR3nt: TGCAGCGCCTTAACAGGGGGCGCCTTAAACTATGGCTACACCTTC; CDR3aa: CSALTGGALNYGYTF
abundance: NA; v_gene: TRBV19; j_gene: TRBJ2-1; d_gene: NA; len: 10; CDR3nt: TGTGCCACGGAGGACGGTGGTGAGTTCTTC; CDR3aa: CATEDGGEFF
abundance: NA; v_gene: TRBV5-4; j_gene: TRBJ2-1; d_gene: TRBD1; len: 15; CDR3nt: TGTGCCAGCAGCTTGGATAACAGGGACAGCAATGAGCAGTTCTTC; CDR3aa: CASSLDNRDSNEQFF
abundance: few; v_gene: TRBV29-1; j_gene: TRBJ2-7; d_gene: NA; len: 12; CDR3nt: TGCAGCGTTGACTTCGGGTCCCACGAGCAGTACTTC; CDR3aa: CSVDFGSHEQYF
abundance: NA; v_gene: TRBV10-3; j_gene: TRBJ1-4; d_gene: NA; len: 15; CDR3nt: TGTGCCATCAGTGAGTCAGGGGGAACTAATGAAAAACTGTTTTTT; CDR3aa: CAISESGGTNEKLFF
abundance: NA; v_gene: TRBV27; j_gene: TRBJ1-2; d_gene: NA; len: 12; CDR3nt: TGTGCCAGCAGTTTACAGGGCGGTGGCTACACCTTC; CDR3aa: CASSLQGGGYTF
abundance: NA; v_gene: TRBV7-9; j_gene: TRBJ2-1; d_gene: NA; len: 15; CDR3nt: TGTGCCAGCAGCTTGAGGACAGAGCAGGGCGATGAGCAGTTCTTC; CDR3aa: CASSLRTEQGDEQFF
abundance: NA; v_gene: TRBV18; j_gene: TRBJ2-5; d_gene: TRBD1; len: 14; CDR3nt: TGTGCCAGCTCACCCACAGGGGTACAAGAGACCCAGTACTTC; CDR3aa: CASSPTGVQETQYF
abundance: NA; v_gene: TRBV10-2; j_gene: TRBJ1-1; d_gene: NA; len: 13; CDR3nt: TGCGCCAGCAGTGGGGACTTGAACACTGAAGCTTTCTTT; CDR3aa: CASSGDLNTEAFF
abundance: once; v_gene: TRBV5-1; j_gene: TRBJ2-3; d_gene: NA; len: 13; CDR3nt: TGCGCCAGCAGCTTGGAGGTAGCTGATACGCAGTATTTT; CDR3aa: CASSLEVADTQYF
abundance: NA; v_gene: TRBV3-1/TRBV3-2; j_gene: TRBJ1-6; d_gene: NA; len: 17; CDR3nt: TGTGCCAGCAGTCATTCAAGCGGTTTACCTGGGAATTCACCCCTCCACTTT; CDR3aa: CASSHSSGLPGNSPLHF
abundance: NA; v_gene: TRBV18; j_gene: TRBJ2-3; d_gene: NA; len: 13; CDR3nt: TGTGCCAGCTCACGACCCGGGGCAGATACGCAGTATTTT; CDR3aa: CASSRPGADTQYF
abundance: NA; v_gene: TRBV4-1; j_gene: TRBJ1-2; d_gene: NA; len: 14; CDR3nt: TGCGCCAGCAGCCAATTGGAAGGGAGATATGGCTACACCTTC; CDR3aa: CASSQLEGRYGYTF